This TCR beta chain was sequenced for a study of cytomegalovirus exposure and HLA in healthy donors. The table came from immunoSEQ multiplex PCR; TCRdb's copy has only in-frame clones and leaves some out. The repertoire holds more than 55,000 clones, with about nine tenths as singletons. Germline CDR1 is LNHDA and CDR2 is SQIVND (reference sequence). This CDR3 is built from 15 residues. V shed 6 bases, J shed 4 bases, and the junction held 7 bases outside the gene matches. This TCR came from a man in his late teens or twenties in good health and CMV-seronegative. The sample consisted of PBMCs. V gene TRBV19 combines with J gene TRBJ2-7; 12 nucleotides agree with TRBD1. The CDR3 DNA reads TGTGCCAGTAGACCCGGGACAGGGGGCCAGTACGAGCAGTACTTC. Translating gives CASRPGTGGQYEQYF. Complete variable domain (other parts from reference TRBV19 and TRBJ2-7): DGGITQSPKYLFRKEGQNVTLSCEQNLNHDAMYWYRQDPGQGLRLIYYSQIVNDFQKGDIAEGYSVSREKKESFPLTVTSAQKNPTAFYLCASRPGTGGQYEQYFGPGTRLTVT.